The T cell receptor beta chain under discussion was sequenced for a study of cytotoxic CD8 clonotypes in ibrutinib-treated CLL. This table comes from immunoSEQ multiplex PCR, and its TCRdb copy is limited to in-frame clones, with some not included. In the table there are 250,000 to 350,000 clones, approximately 76% of which are singletons. The junction had 9 bases not matched to a gene; V was cut back by 4 bases and J by 1 base. The CDR3 covers 16 residues. Germline values: CDR1 SGHNT, CDR2 YYREEE (reference sequence). This sequence joins TRBV5-4 and TRBJ2-3; 7 nucleotides align to TRBD1. The TCR was taken from a human donor with chronic lymphocytic leukemia. The sample in question was PBMCs, obtained at disease progression, from a patient treated with ibrutinib. The CDR3 DNA follows: TGTGCCAGCAGCACCCGACAGGGTCGGGGCACAGATACGCAGTATTTT. Translated: CASSTRQGRGTDTQYF.